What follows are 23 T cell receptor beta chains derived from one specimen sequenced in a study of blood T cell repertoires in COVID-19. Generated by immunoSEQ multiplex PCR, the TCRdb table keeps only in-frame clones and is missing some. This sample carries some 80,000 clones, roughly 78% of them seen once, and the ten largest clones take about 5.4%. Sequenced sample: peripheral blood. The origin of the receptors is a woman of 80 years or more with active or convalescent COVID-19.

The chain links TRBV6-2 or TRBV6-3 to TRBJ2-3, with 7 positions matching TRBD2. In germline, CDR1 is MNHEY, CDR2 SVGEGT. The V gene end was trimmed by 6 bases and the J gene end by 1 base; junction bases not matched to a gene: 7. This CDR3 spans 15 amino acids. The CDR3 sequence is CASRYRDYGTDTQYF. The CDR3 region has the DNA TGTGCCAGCAGATACCGGGACTATGGCACAGATACGCAGTATTTT.

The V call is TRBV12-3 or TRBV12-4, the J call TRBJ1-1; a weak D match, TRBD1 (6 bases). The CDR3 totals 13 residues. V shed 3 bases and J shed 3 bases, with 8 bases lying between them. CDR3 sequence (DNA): TGTGCCAGCAGTTTTAGGGGGTACACTGAAGCTTTCTTT. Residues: CASSFRGYTEAFF.

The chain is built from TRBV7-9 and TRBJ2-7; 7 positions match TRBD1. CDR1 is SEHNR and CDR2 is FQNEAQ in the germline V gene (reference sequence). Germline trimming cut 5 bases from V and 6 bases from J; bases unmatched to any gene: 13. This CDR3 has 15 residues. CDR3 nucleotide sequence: TGTGCCAGCAGCCAGACCATGACAGGGCTGGCCGAGCAGTACTTC. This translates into CASSQTMTGLAEQYF.

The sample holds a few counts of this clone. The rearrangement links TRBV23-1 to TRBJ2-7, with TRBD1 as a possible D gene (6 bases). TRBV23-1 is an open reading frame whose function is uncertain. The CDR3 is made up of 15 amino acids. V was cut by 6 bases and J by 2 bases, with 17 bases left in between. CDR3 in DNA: TGCGCCAGCAGCCTAAGCAGGGGCCCTACCTACGAGCAGTACTTC. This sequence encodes CASSLSRGPTYEQYF.

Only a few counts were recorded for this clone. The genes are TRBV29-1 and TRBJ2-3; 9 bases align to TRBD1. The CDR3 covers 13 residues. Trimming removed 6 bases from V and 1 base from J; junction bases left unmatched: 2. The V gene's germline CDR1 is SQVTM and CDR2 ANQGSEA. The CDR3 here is CSVRTGGTDTQYF. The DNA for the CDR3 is TGCAGCGTGAGGACAGGGGGCACAGATACGCAGTATTTT.

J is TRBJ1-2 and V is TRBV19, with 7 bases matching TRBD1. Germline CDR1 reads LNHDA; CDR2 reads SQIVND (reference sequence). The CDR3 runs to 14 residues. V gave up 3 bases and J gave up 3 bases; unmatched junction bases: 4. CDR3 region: CASSIRGQYYGYTF. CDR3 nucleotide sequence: TGTGCCAGTAGTATCAGGGGACAGTACTATGGCTACACCTTC.

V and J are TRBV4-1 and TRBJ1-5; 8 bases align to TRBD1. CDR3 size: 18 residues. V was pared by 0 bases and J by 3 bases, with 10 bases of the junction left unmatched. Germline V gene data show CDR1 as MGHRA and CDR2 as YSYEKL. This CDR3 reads CASSQDDRGWLFNQPQHF. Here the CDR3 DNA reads TGCGCCAGCAGCCAAGATGACAGGGGTTGGCTGTTCAATCAGCCCCAGCATTTT.

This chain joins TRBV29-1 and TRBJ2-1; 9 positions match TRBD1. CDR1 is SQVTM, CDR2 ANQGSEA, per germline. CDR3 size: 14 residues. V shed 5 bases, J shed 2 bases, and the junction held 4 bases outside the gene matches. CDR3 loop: CSVPGQGAYNEQFF. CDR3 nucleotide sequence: TGCAGCGTTCCGGGACAGGGAGCCTACAATGAGCAGTTCTTC.

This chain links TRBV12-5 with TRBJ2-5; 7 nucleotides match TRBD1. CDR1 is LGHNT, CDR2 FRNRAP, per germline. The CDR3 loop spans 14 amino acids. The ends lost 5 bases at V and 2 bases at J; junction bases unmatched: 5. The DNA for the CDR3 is TGTGCTAGTGGTCCCCGACAGGGTCAAGAGACCCAGTACTTC. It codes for CASGPRQGQETQYF.

This CDR3 reads CASRQKNLSGNTIYF. The CDR3 DNA is TGTGCCAGCAGGCAGAAAAACCTCTCTGGAAACACCATATATTTT. V gene TRBV11-2 combines with J gene TRBJ1-3, with D hard to call. The V gene lost 6 bases and the J gene lost 0 bases, with 12 bases spanning the gap. Germline V lookup: CDR1 SGHAT, CDR2 FQNNGV. The CDR3 has 15 residues.

CDR3 nucleotide sequence: TGTGCCAGCAACCGTCGGGGCACCGGGGAGCTGTTTTTT. This codes for CASNRRGTGELFF. The V gene is TRBV5-8, the J gene TRBJ2-2; tentatively, D is TRBD2 (5 bases). Trimming cost V 6 bases and J 4 bases, with 10 bases left between them. This CDR3 spans 13 amino acids. The germline V gene encodes CDR1 SGHTS and CDR2 YDEGEE.

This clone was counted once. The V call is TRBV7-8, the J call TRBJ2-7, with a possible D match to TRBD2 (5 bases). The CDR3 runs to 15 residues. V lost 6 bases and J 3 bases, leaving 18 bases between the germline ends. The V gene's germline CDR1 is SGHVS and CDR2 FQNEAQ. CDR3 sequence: CASRQRRGSNYEQYF. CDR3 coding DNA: TGTGCCAGCAGACAACGCCGTGGGAGTAACTACGAGCAGTACTTC.

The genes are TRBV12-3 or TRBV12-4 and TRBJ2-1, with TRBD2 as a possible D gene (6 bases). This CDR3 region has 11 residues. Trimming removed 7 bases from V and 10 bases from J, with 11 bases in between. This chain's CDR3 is CASTPAGEQFF. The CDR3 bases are TGTGCCAGCACCCCCGCGGGGGAGCAGTTCTTC.

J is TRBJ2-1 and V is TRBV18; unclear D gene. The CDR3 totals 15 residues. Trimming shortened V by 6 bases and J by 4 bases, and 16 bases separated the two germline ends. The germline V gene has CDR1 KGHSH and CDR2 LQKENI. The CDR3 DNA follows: TGTGCCAGCTCGCCTCCCTCGCTAGAATACAATGAGCAGTTCTTC. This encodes CASSPPSLEYNEQFF.

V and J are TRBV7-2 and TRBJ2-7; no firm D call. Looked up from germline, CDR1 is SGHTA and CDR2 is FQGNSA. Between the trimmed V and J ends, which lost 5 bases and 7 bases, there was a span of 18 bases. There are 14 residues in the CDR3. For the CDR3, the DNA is TGTGCCAGCAGCCCCTCCCCACATTACGTTGAGCAGTACTTC. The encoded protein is CASSPSPHYVEQYF.

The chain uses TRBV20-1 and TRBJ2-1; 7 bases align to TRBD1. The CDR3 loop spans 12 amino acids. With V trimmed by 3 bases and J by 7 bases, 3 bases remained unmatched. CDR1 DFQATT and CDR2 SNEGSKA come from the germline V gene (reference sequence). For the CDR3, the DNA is TGCAGTGCTAGTCCCAGGGGGAATGAGCAGTTCTTC. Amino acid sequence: CSASPRGNEQFF.

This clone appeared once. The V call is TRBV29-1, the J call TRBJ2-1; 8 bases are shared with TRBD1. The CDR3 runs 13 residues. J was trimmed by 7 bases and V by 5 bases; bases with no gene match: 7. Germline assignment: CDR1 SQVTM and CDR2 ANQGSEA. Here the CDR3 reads CSVSTGGGNEQFF. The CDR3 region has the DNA TGCAGCGTTAGCACAGGGGGTGGTAATGAGCAGTTCTTC.

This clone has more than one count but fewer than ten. The CDR3 sequence: CASSTVGTSEGNTYEQYF. The CDR3 DNA follows: TGTGCCAGCAGCACAGTTGGGACTAGCGAGGGAAATACCTACGAGCAGTACTTC. The rearrangement joins TRBV7-9 to TRBJ2-7, with 10 nucleotides matching TRBD2. Trimming removed 5 bases from V and 2 bases from J; junction bases left unmatched: 15. This CDR3 comprises 18 residues. In germline, CDR1 is SEHNR, CDR2 FQNEAQ (reference sequence).

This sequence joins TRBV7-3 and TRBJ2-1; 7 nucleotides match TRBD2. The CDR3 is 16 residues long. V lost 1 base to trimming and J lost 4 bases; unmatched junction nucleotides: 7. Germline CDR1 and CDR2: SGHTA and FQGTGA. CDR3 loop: CASSLMPSSGYNEQFF. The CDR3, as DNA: TGTGCCAGCAGCTTAATGCCGTCTAGCGGTTACAATGAGCAGTTCTTC.

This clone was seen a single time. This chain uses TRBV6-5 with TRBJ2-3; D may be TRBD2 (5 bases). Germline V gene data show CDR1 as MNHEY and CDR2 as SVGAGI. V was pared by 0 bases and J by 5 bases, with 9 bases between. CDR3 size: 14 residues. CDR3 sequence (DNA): TGTGCCAGCAGTTACTCGCCGGGGAAAGATACGCAGTATTTT. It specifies CASSYSPGKDTQYF.

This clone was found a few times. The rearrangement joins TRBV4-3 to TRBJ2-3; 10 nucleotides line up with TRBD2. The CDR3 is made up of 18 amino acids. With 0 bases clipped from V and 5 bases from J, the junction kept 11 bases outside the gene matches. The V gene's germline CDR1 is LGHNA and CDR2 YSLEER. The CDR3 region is CASSQDSALAGVQDTQYF. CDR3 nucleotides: TGCGCCAGCAGCCAAGATTCAGCCCTAGCGGGAGTGCAAGATACGCAGTATTTT.

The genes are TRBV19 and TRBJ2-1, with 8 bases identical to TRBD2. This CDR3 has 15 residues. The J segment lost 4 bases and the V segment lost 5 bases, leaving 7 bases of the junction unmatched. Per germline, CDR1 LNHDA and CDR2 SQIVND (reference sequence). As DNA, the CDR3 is TGTGCCAGTAGTTCCGAAGCGGGAGCGTACAATGAGCAGTTCTTC. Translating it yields CASSSEAGAYNEQFF.

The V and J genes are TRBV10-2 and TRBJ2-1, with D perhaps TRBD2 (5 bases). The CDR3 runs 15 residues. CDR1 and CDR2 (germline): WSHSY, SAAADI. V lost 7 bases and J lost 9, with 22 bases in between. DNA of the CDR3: TGCGCCAGCATCCCGGGAACCTCCGCCTGGGGTGAGCAGTTCTTC. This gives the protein CASIPGTSAWGEQFF.